This T cell receptor (beta chain) was captured by sequencing in a study of human T cells and chemical hapten exposure (dated by TCRdb to 2020 to 2023). Background for the entire study: For sensitization, 2% DPC in acetone was applied to a 2 cm by 2 cm area of upper inner arm skin. Weekly therapeutic DPC doses were additionally applied to the scalp of patients throughout the roughly 24-week study period. Around 30 alopecia patients provided blood for TCR sequencing at one to four time points (pre-sensitization, 2, 6 and 24 weeks). Blood samples were taken from patients before sensitization (week 0) and at 2, 6 and about 24 weeks after DPC sensitization. Both TCR alpha and TCR beta chains were sequenced from each blood RNA sample. The study tracked peripheral blood TCR repertoire changes in vivo during primary and secondary sensitization to the hapten diphenylcyclopropenone (DPC) in alopecia patients. Libraries were combined into a pool for sequencing, and differences in TCR yield between samples came mainly from small differences in library volumes within the pool. Patch testing was performed on the upper back with Finn chambers containing 0.01% DPC, and the patch tests were scored after 6 days according to International Contact Dermatitis Research Group standards. Alopecia areata with under or over 50% scalp involvement, alopecia totalis and alopecia universalis were represented in the patient cohort, which was mostly female. Overall results and qualifications from the work: The number of TCRs above 1 in 1000 frequency did not change with DPC sensitization; there was no evidence of global repertoire structure alterations. After repeated subsampling, changes were observed in the strength of the expansion versus patch-test correlation and in the threshold at which the correlation became significant. Expanded TCRs formed significantly more large CDR3 similarity clusters than pre-sensitization or healthy control sets, consistent with antigen-driven responses. Because every patient had alopecia, a presumed autoimmune disease, the patients' immune response might differ from that of healthy individuals. Patch test score correlated positively with the number of PT1 expanded TCRs, reaching significance at thresholds 8, 16 and 32 but not at 4.

This clonotype was counted ten times or more. No cognate antigen has been identified for it. There are no base qualities to consult, and no much larger clone falls within one base. The library was obtained by RACE. Sequenced using a NextSeq 500. During library preparation, unique molecular identifiers were attached to individual cDNA molecules so that TCRs could be counted quantitatively and reproducibly. As for the authors' bioinformatics: The median number of TCRs per sample was over 85,000, ranging from about 20,000 to 750,000. The Decombinator software suite was used to annotate V, J and CDR3 in the TCR reads. For PS versus PT1 abundance plots, all samples were subsampled to the same number of TCRs (28,000). Expanded TCRs were defined as absent before sensitization and observed at least eight times at the 2-week time point. The public reads were quality trimmed at Q25 with fastp and then assembled into clones with MiXCR by TCRdb, keeping productive beta chains. Each entry is one CDR3 protein sequence, shown with its most common DNA and genes. It is TCRdb's table, rather than the study itself, that gives the V and J calls and clone size. This sample is represented by under 50,000 distinct CDR3 sequences; more than 8% of them were singletons. The top ten clonotypes cover over 20% of the sample.

V is shortened by 5 bases, J by 1 base, and the region joining them spans 9 bases. CDR1 and CDR2 are drawn from the germline V gene: WSHSY, SAAADI. The CDR3 numbers 14 residues from cysteine through phenylalanine. Only the CDR3 region is kept as DNA, spanning 42 bases read in frame from base 1. The label giving this sample's time point can be read as: patch test 3, about 24 weeks after DPC sensitization. The treatment or condition label, as the study defines it: therapeutic diphenylcyclopropenone sensitization with weekly scalp DPC. Unfractionated whole blood was collected in Tempus Blood RNA tubes, and total RNA was extracted from that blood. At each patch-test visit, blood was drawn before the patch test was applied. Patients were eligible if aged 18 to 70, diagnosed with alopecia and judged suitable for DPC therapy, and pregnant patients were excluded.

The TCR originated in a man aged 50-60 years with alopecia areata. Some clones in this sample may be carry-over from other donors' samples. This sample comprised whole blood, obtained in connection with sensitization to the hapten diphenylcyclopropenone (DPC). The chain couples TRBV10-2 to TRBJ1-3, and the D gene may be TRBD1, 5 bases matching. CDR3 region: CASSTQGSGNTIYF. The DNA is as follows: TGCGCCAGCAGTACGCAGGGATCTGGAAACACCATATATTTT.